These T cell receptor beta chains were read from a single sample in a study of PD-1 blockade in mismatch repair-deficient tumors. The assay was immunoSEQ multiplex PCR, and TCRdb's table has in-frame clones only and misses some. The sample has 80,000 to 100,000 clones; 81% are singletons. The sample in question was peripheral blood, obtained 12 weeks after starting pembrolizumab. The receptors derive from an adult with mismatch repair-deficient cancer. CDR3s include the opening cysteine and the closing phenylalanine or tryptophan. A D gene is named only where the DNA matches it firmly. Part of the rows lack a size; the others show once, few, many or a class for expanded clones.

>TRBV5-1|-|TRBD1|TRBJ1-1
CASSFTGGAGNTEAFF
TGCGCCAGCAGCTTCACAGGGGGCGCGGGGAACACTGAAGCTTTCTTT
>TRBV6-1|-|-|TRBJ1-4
CASMWGMVANEKLFF
TGTGCCAGCATGTGGGGGATGGTGGCTAATGAAAAACTGTTTTTT
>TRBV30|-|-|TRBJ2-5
CAWSSETQYF
TGTGCCTGGAGTTCGGAGACCCAGTACTTC
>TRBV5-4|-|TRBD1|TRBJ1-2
CASSDRTGDPTPGGYTF
TGTGCCAGCAGCGATAGGACAGGTGACCCCACGCCGGGTGGCTACACCTTC
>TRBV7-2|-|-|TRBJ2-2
CASRSDSKTGELFF
TGTGCCAGCAGATCCGACTCCAAGACCGGGGAGCTGTTTTTT
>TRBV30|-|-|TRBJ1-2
CAWSVGGTIDGYTF
TGTGCCTGGAGTGTTGGGGGAACGATTGATGGCTACACCTTC
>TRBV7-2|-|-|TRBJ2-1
CASSQGQSYNEQFF
TGTGCCAGCAGCCAAGGACAGTCTTACAATGAGCAGTTCTTC
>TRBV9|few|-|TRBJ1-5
CASSPTDQPQHF
TGTGCCAGCAGCCCCACCGATCAGCCCCAGCATTTT
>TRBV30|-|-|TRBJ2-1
CASGRPGNEQFF
TGTGCCTCGGGACGGCCGGGGAATGAGCAGTTCTTC
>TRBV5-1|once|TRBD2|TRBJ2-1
CASSFATGTSYNEQFF
TGCGCCAGCAGCTTCGCGACCGGGACTAGTTACAATGAGCAGTTCTTC
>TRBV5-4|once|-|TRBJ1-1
CASSSMNTEAFF
TGTGCCAGCAGCTCGATGAACACTGAAGCTTTCTTT
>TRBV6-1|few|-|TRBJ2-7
CASSEGVVWGGYEQYF
TGTGCCAGCAGTGAAGGGGTGGTCTGGGGCGGCTACGAGCAGTACTTC
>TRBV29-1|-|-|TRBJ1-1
CSVDRGLNTEAFF
TGCAGCGTTGATCGGGGGTTGAACACTGAAGCTTTCTTT
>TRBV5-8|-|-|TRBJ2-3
CASTLPGDWGREADTQYF
TGTGCCAGCACCTTGCCCGGGGACTGGGGACGAGAGGCAGATACGCAGTATTTT
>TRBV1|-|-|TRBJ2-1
CTSSQAPTSGRMTSEQFF
TGCACCAGCAGCCAAGCCCCGACTAGCGGGAGAATGACCAGTGAGCAGTTCTTC
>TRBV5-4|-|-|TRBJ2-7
CASSSPAQRKSYEQYF
TGTGCCAGCAGCTCGCCCGCCCAGCGCAAGTCCTACGAGCAGTACTTC
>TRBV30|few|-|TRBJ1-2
CAWGAGGYTF
TGTGCCTGGGGGGCGGGCGGCTACACCTTC
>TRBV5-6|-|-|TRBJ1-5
CASSIRTEGNQPQHF
TGTGCCAGCAGCATAAGGACGGAGGGTAATCAGCCCCAGCATTTT
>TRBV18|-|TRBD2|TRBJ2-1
CASSPASGGNEQFF
TGTGCCAGCTCACCAGCTAGCGGGGGGAATGAGCAGTTCTTC
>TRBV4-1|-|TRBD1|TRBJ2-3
CASSQEGKTGVPDTQYF
TGCGCCAGCAGCCAAGAGGGCAAGACAGGGGTACCAGATACGCAGTATTTT
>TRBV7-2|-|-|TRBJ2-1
CASSLVGLKVGDEQFF
TGTGCCAGCAGCTTAGTAGGACTAAAGGTTGGCGATGAGCAGTTCTTC
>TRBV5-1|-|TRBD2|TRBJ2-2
CASSLFSGSTGELFF
TGCGCCAGCAGCTTATTTAGCGGGAGCACCGGGGAGCTGTTTTTT
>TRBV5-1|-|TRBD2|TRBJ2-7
CASSLMGLAGDEQYF
TGCGCCAGCAGCTTGATGGGACTAGCGGGAGACGAGCAGTACTTC